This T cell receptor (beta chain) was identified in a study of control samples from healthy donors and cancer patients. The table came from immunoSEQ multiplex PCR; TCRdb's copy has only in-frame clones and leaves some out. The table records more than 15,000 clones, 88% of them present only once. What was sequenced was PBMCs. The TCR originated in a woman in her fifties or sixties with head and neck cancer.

CDR3 DNA: TGTGCCAGCAGGGACCTTTCGTACCTCTCCTACAATGAGCAGTTCTTC. Its translation is CASRDLSYLSYNEQFF. The chain combines TRBV2 with TRBJ2-1, with D unclear. CDR1 is SNHLY, CDR2 FYNNEI, per germline. The CDR3 loop spans 16 amino acids. V lost 6 bases and J 0 bases, leaving 15 bases between the germline ends.